Presented here are 2 T cell receptor beta chains from one specimen sequenced in a study of T cells in Graves' hyperthyroidism and ophthalmopathy. Regions amplified from RNA transcripts were the TCR beta CDR3 regions. Researchers ran a first-round RT-PCR on the TCR CDR3 using the HTBI primer set. TCRdb reprocessed the multiplex PCR reads with MiXCR, giving one entry per CDR3 protein. The sample has hundreds of thousands of distinct CDR3 sequences; roughly 16% are singletons. Sequenced input: blood. The receptors derive from a middle-aged woman with Graves' ophthalmopathy.

This rearrangement joins TRBV3-1 to TRBJ2-5; possible D gene TRBD1, 6 bases. Germline V CDR1 and CDR2: LGHDT, YNNKEL (reference sequence). The CDR3 is 17 residues long. The germline V and J ends were trimmed by 2 bases and 4 bases, with 20 bases remaining between them. The CDR3 DNA reads as TGTGCCAGCAGCCAAAGCATAGCACAGGGAAGTGGAGAGACCCAGTACTTC. Protein: CASSQSIAQGSGETQYF.

This clonotype was counted at least ten times. This chain uses TRBV7-3 with TRBJ2-5, with TRBD2 as a possible D gene (5 bases). The CDR3 runs to 13 residues. Germline V gene lookup returns CDR1 SGHTA and CDR2 FQGTGA. V lost 5 bases and J lost 3, with 10 bases in between. This CDR3 is CASSRTSEETQYF. The CDR3 region has the DNA TGTGCCAGCAGCCGGACTTCCGAAGAGACCCAGTACTTC.